This T cell receptor (beta chain) is drawn from a study of cytomegalovirus exposure and HLA in healthy donors. Study information: Counted in an early data release were about 80 million unique TCRs from HLA-typed donors.

General observations from the study: The study flagged about 160 TCR beta chains as cytomegalovirus-associated. Reportedly, a later analysis found an Asian-associated ancestry cluster had fewer N-insertions than the roughly 700-donor mean. Accurate prediction of HLA-A and HLA-B alleles (for most subjects) was reportedly achieved from TCR beta sequences.

PCR involved 60 Vbeta and 13 Jbeta primers. This table comes from immunoSEQ multiplex PCR, and its TCRdb copy is limited to in-frame clones, with some not included. The data contain approximately 190,000 clones, approximately 87% of them singletons. The germline gives CDR1 MNHNY, CDR2 SVGAGI (reference sequence). This CDR3 is 15 amino acids long. V lost 4 bases, J lost 4 bases, and 17 bases lay in between. To note about this clone: What it recognizes is unknown.

The sequence derives from a man in his thirties or forties in good health and CMV-seronegative. Material: PBMCs. The rearrangement links TRBV6-6 to TRBJ2-7, with a weak D call TRBD1 (6 bases). The CDR3 sequence: CASSFTTGTPYEQYF. The CDR3 DNA reads as TGTGCCAGCAGTTTTACCACCGGGACACCTTACGAGCAGTACTTC.